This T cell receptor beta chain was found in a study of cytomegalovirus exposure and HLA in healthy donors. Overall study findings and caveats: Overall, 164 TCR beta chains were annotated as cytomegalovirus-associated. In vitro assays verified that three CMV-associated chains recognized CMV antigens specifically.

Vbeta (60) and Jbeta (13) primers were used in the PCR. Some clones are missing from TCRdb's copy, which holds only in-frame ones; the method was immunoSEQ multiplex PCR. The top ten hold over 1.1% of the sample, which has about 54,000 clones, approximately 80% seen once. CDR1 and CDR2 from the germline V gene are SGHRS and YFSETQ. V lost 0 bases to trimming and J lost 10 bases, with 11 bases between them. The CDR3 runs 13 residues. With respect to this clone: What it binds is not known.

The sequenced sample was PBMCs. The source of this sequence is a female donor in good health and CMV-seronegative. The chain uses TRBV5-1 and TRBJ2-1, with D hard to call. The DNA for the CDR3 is TGCGCCAGCAGCTTGGTGGGCCTTTGGGAGCAGTTCTTC. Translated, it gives CASSLVGLWEQFF.